A single sample is the source of the 15 T cell receptor beta chains below, sequenced in a study of cytomegalovirus exposure and HLA in healthy donors. The PCR contained 60 Vbeta and 13 Jbeta primers. The repertoire was sequenced with immunoSEQ multiplex PCR; TCRdb's copy has only in-frame clones and lacks some. The profile covers 150,000 to 160,000 clones, with roughly 80% appearing a single time and 3% to 4% taken by the ten largest. Sequencing was done on a sample of PBMCs. These receptors came from a woman between 40 and 55 years old in good health and CMV-seronegative.

CDR3 protein: CASSVAGGTDTQYF. CDR3 nucleotide sequence: TGTGCCAGCAGTGTAGCGGGGGGCACAGATACGCAGTATTTT. The V gene is TRBV6-6, the J gene TRBJ2-3; 9 nucleotides align to TRBD2. The CDR3 sequence is 14 residues long. J gave up 1 base and V 5 bases, and 1 base lay outside the gene matches. Germline CDR1 and CDR2: MNHNY and SVGAGI (reference sequence).

This clone has only a few counts. V and J are TRBV19 and TRBJ2-7; 7 nucleotides match TRBD1. Germline CDR1 LNHDA, CDR2 SQIVND (reference sequence). With V trimmed by 2 bases and J by 5 bases, 6 bases remained unmatched. This CDR3 is 14 amino acids long. For the CDR3, the DNA is TGTGCCAGTAGTATAAGGGGGCAGATAAACGAGCAGTACTTC. Amino acid sequence: CASSIRGQINEQYF. Looking up the rest from reference TRBV19 and TRBJ2-7 gives the full variable domain: DGGITQSPKYLFRKEGQNVTLSCEQNLNHDAMYWYRQDPGQGLRLIYYSQIVNDFQKGDIAEGYSVSREKKESFPLTVTSAQKNPTAFYLCASSIRGQINEQYFGPGTRLTVT.

The V and J genes are TRBV11-2 and TRBJ1-4; 8 bases agree with TRBD1. The germline V gene encodes CDR1 SGHAT and CDR2 FQNNGV. The ends lost 5 bases at V and 7 bases at J; junction bases unmatched: 9. The CDR3 runs to 15 residues. For the CDR3, the DNA is TGTGCCAGCAGCCTAGTAGGACAGGGTAGTGAAAAACTGTTTTTT. This gives the protein CASSLVGQGSEKLFF.

The chain employs TRBV10-3 and TRBJ2-2, with a weak D call TRBD1 (5 bases). The germline V gene has CDR1 ENHRY and CDR2 SYGVKD. Deletions cut 8 bases from V and 5 bases from J, with 15 bases between. The CDR3 is 14 amino acids. CDR3 amino acids: CAIPRTTPTGELFF. The DNA for the CDR3 is TGTGCCATCCCTAGGACAACCCCTACCGGGGAGCTGTTTTTT.

The J gene is TRBJ2-5, the V gene TRBV5-1; D gene uncertain. This CDR3 has 15 amino acids. Trimming pared 0 bases from V and 3 bases from J, leaving 12 bases between. Germline CDR1 SGHRS, CDR2 YFSETQ. The CDR3 sequence is CASSLDTASEETQYF. Here the CDR3 DNA reads TGCGCCAGCAGCTTGGATACTGCCTCCGAAGAGACCCAGTACTTC.

The rearrangement joins TRBV28 to TRBJ1-4, with TRBD1 matching over 8 bases. Germline CDR1 and CDR2: MDHEN and SYDVKM. The V gene end was trimmed by 4 bases and the J gene end by 8 bases; junction bases not matched to a gene: 6. The CDR3 consists of 14 residues. CDR3 sequence (DNA): TGTGCCAGCAGTTCCGGACAGGGTTGGGAAAAACTGTTTTTT. Protein: CASSSGQGWEKLFF.

This chain joins TRBV9 and TRBJ2-3, with 9 bases lining up with TRBD1. This CDR3 has 13 amino acids. J was trimmed by 6 bases and V by 4 bases; bases with no gene match: 3. Germline CDR1 reads SGDLS; CDR2 reads YYNGEE. The CDR3 sequence is CASSPGQGDTQYF. The CDR3 DNA reads as TGTGCCAGCAGCCCAGGACAGGGGGATACGCAGTATTTT.

The chain carries TRBV6-1 and TRBJ1-5; 10 bases match TRBD1. The ends lost 4 bases at V and 0 bases at J; junction bases unmatched: 6. CDR1 MNHNS and CDR2 SASEGT come from the germline V gene. This CDR3 has 17 amino acids. CDR3 DNA: TGTGCCAGCAGTGCCGGGACAGGGGATGTTAGCAATCAGCCCCAGCATTTT. Amino acids: CASSAGTGDVSNQPQHF.

The V gene is TRBV28, the J gene TRBJ1-3; D is unclear. The V and J ends lost 6 bases and 0 bases respectively, with 6 bases between them. Germline V gives CDR1 MDHEN, CDR2 SYDVKM. CDR3 length: 13 amino acids. CDR3 DNA sequence: TGTGCCAGCAGGCTTAGCTCTGGAAACACCATATATTTT. Translating gives CASRLSSGNTIYF. Full variable domain (rest looked up from reference TRBV28 and TRBJ1-3): DVKVTQSSRYLVKRTGEKVFLECVQDMDHENMFWYRQDPGLGLRLIYFSYDVKMKEKGDIPEGYSVSREKKERFSLILESASTNQTSMYLCASRLSSGNTIYFGEGSWLTVV.

This clone showed up just once. The V call is TRBV5-8, the J call TRBJ2-5; maybe TRBD2 (6 bases). The germline V gene has CDR1 SGHTS and CDR2 YDEGEE. V lost 3 bases and J 2 bases, leaving 20 bases between the germline ends. The CDR3 covers 17 residues. CDR3 coding DNA: TGTGCCAGCAGCTGGGACGGGGACTCATCTGGGCAAGAGACCCAGTACTTC. This sequence encodes CASSWDGDSSGQETQYF. Full variable domain (remainder filled in from reference TRBV5-8 and TRBJ2-5): EAGVTQSPTHLIKTRGQQATLRCSPISGHTSVYWYQQALGLGLQFLLWYDEGEERNRGNFPPRFSGRQFPNYSSELNVNALELEDSALYLCASSWDGDSSGQETQYFGPGTRLLVL.

The chain links TRBV6-1 to TRBJ2-3; 7 nucleotides match TRBD1. J lost 3 bases, V lost 3 bases, and 3 bases had no gene match. The CDR3 extends over 14 amino acids. The V gene's germline CDR1 is MNHNS and CDR2 SASEGT. The CDR3 sequence is CASSERGLTDTQYF. CDR3 nucleotide sequence: TGTGCCAGCAGTGAGAGGGGGCTGACAGATACGCAGTATTTT.

This clone turned up a few times. The genes are TRBV6-5 and TRBJ2-7; D perhaps matches TRBD1 (5 bases). V was cut by 0 bases and J by 5 bases, with 11 bases left in between. The CDR3 covers 14 residues. Per the germline V gene, CDR1 is MNHEY and CDR2 is SVGAGI. CDR3 sequence: CASSYSQGSHEQYF. The CDR3, as DNA: TGTGCCAGCAGTTACTCGCAGGGTTCCCACGAGCAGTACTTC.

The count of this clone is one. The rearrangement links TRBV27 to TRBJ1-5; a possible D gene is TRBD1 (5 bases). Germline V gives CDR1 MNHEY, CDR2 SMNVEV (reference sequence). Trimming left V 3 bases short and J 1 base short, with 16 bases between. This CDR3 comprises 17 residues. The CDR3 DNA reads as TGTGCCAGCAGTTTGACCCCAACAAAGGGGAGCAATCAGCCCCAGCATTTT. Encoded protein: CASSLTPTKGSNQPQHF.

This chain uses TRBV29-1 with TRBJ2-2; 8 bases line up with TRBD1. The CDR3 sequence is 14 residues long. Germline CDR1 is SQVTM and CDR2 is ANQGSEA. J gave up 2 bases and V 7 bases, and 6 bases lay outside the gene matches. For the CDR3, the DNA is TGCAGCGCTTGGGGACAGGCTAACACCGGGGAGCTGTTTTTT. It codes for CSAWGQANTGELFF.

The gene calls are TRBV19 and TRBJ1-1, with a weak D call TRBD1 (6 bases). This CDR3 has 15 amino acids. Per germline, CDR1 LNHDA and CDR2 SQIVND (reference sequence). Trimming removed 7 bases at V and 5 bases at J, with 20 bases between. CDR3 region: CASTLSGRGGTEAFF. CDR3 bases: TGTGCCAGTACCCTATCCGGCAGAGGGGGTACTGAAGCTTTCTTT.